The next 7 T cell receptor beta chains were all read from a single sample in a study of CD8 T cells in ankylosing spondylitis. A single record per CDR3 protein comes from TCRdb applying MiXCR to the 5' RACE reads. Among 200,000 to 300,000 distinct CDR3 sequences listed, 32% were seen once. Sequences were obtained from blood, either unsorted or a sorted T cell fraction (not recorded which). The receptors stem from a male donor with ankylosing spondylitis or in good health (not recorded which).

The chain has TRBV10-3 and TRBJ2-1, with a weak D call TRBD2 (6 bases). CDR3 length: 17 residues. Germline V lookup: CDR1 ENHRY, CDR2 SYGVKD. Trimming took off 4 bases at V and 0 bases at J, with 16 bases between the two ends. CDR3 loop: CAISAKRRGSSYNEQFF. CDR3 nucleotides: TGTGCCATCAGTGCCAAAAGACGGGGGAGCTCCTACAATGAGCAGTTCTTC.

The chain has TRBV9 and TRBJ2-6; the D gene is possibly TRBD1 (7 bases). CDR3 length: 16 amino acids. V lost 7 bases, J lost 4 bases, and 18 bases lay in between. CDR1 and CDR2 from the germline V gene are SGDLS and YYNGEE. The CDR3 nucleotides read TGTGCCAGCGGGGGGACAGCCTCTCGGGGGGCCAACGTCCTGACTTTC. Translation: CASGGTASRGANVLTF.

The chain couples TRBV20-1 to TRBJ2-5; D uncertain. This CDR3 is 13 amino acids long. Germline CDR1 and CDR2: DFQATT and SNEGSKA (reference sequence). Trimming pared 2 bases from V and 0 bases from J, leaving 7 bases between. The CDR3 DNA reads as TGCAGTGCTAGACTCGGCAACCAAGAGACCCAGTACTTC. Its protein is CSARLGNQETQYF.

J is TRBJ2-7 and V is TRBV28; TRBD1 matches 8 bases. The CDR3 runs to 14 residues. The germline V gene has CDR1 MDHEN and CDR2 SYDVKM. V lost 7 bases and J lost 3; bases outside the gene matches: 8. Written as DNA, the CDR3 is TGTGCCAGCATCATGGACAGGGCTAGCTACGAGCAGTACTTC. This sequence encodes CASIMDRASYEQYF.

The table lists this clonotype with a few counts. This chain connects TRBV29-1 to TRBJ1-2; D unclear. The CDR3 totals 13 residues. V dropped 1 base and J dropped 7 bases, with 13 bases sitting between them. Germline assignment: CDR1 SQVTM and CDR2 ANQGSEA. The CDR3 bases are TGCAGCGTTGAAGGGGCACAGAGGGTTGGCTACACCTTC. This translates into CSVEGAQRVGYTF.

J is TRBJ2-7 and V is TRBV15; D is unresolved. Looked up from germline, CDR1 is LNHNV and CDR2 is YYDKDF (reference sequence). The CDR3 totals 15 residues. Trimming removed 0 bases at V and 0 bases at J, with 9 bases between. The CDR3 DNA sequence: TGTGCCACCAGCAGAGATGGCAGGCCCTCCTACGAGCAGTACTTC. The encoded protein is CATSRDGRPSYEQYF.

The chain employs TRBV20-1 and TRBJ2-1, with unresolved D. V was clipped by 5 bases and J by 0 bases, with 5 bases between them. The CDR3 contains 12 residues. CDR1 and CDR2 from the germline V gene are DFQATT and SNEGSKA (reference sequence). Here the CDR3 DNA reads TGCAGTGCTCCTAGCTCCTACAATGAGCAGTTCTTC. This codes for CSAPSSYNEQFF.